One TCR beta chain is described in this entry. TCRdb's table, derived via immunoSEQ multiplex PCR, lists solely in-frame clones and lacks some. This table has about 70,000 clones, roughly 87% appearing once. V trimming: 3 bases; J trimming: 8 bases; junction bases outside the gene matches: 9. The CDR3 extends over 14 amino acids. Looked up from germline, CDR1 is MNHNY and CDR2 is SVGAGI (reference sequence). This specimen comes from a study of blood T cell repertoires in COVID-19. The chain recombines TRBV6-6 with TRBJ1-2; 7 bases are a match to TRBD1. This receptor was identified in a man at least 80 years old with acute or convalescent COVID-19. The sequenced sample was peripheral blood. CDR3 loop: CASSYAQGQGGYTF. In DNA form, the CDR3 reads TGTGCCAGCAGTTATGCACAGGGGCAGGGAGGCTACACCTTC.